A single sample gave rise to the 23 T cell receptor beta chains below, sequenced in a study of blood T cell repertoires in COVID-19. TCRdb's copy holds only in-frame clones and misses some; the assay was immunoSEQ multiplex PCR. Altogether about 230,000 clones are present, approximately 80% being singletons, with the ten largest covering 1.4%. The specimen was peripheral blood. Receptors were obtained from a woman in her thirties or forties who had recovered from COVID-19.

This clone was counted a few times. The rearrangement joins TRBV6-2 or TRBV6-3 to TRBJ2-7, with D perhaps matching TRBD1 (6 bases). The CDR3 length is 15 residues. The germline gives CDR1 MNHEY, CDR2 SVGEGT. V dropped 0 bases and J dropped 0 bases, with 9 bases sitting between them. The CDR3 protein is CASSYSDRTSYEQYF. The CDR3 nucleotides are TGTGCCAGCAGTTACTCGGACAGAACCTCCTACGAGCAGTACTTC.

The chain carries TRBV7-2 and TRBJ1-1; D unclear. The CDR3 runs to 13 residues. Germline loops: CDR1 SGHTA, CDR2 FQGNSA. Trimming took off 5 bases at V and 3 bases at J, with 10 bases between the two ends. CDR3 residues: CASSLWEDTEAFF. The CDR3 coding sequence is TGTGCCAGCAGCCTATGGGAGGACACTGAAGCTTTCTTT.

About this clone: At one of its ends the junction is not consistent with the germline gene, which may arise from a read error. The CDR3 loop is CGTFSTDTQYF. For the CDR3, the DNA is TGCGGGACGTTTAGCACAGATACGCAGTATTTT. The J gene is TRBJ2-3, the V gene TRBV12-5, with D perhaps given as TRBD1 or TRBD2 (5 bases each). The germline V gene has CDR1 LGHNT and CDR2 FRNRAP. The length of the CDR3 is 11 residues.

The rearrangement uses TRBV24-1 and TRBJ2-2, with D perhaps matching TRBD1 (5 bases). Trimming stripped 3 bases from V and 5 bases from J, with 15 bases between. The CDR3 contains 16 residues. Germline V gene data show CDR1 as KGHDR and CDR2 as SFDVKD. CDR3 in DNA: TGTGCCACCAGTGATCGACACGGACAAGGGACCGGGGAGCTGTTTTTT. Translation gives CATSDRHGQGTGELFF.

The CDR3 DNA reads TGTGCCAGCACCCGAGAGGGGGAGATGAATCCTGAAGCTTTCTTT. This encodes CASTREGEMNPEAFF. The rearrangement uses TRBV6-5 and TRBJ1-1; weak D call: TRBD1 (6 bases). Trimming left V 7 bases short and J 6 bases short, with 21 bases between. This CDR3 contains 15 residues. Looked up from germline, CDR1 is MNHEY and CDR2 is SVGAGI.

The genes are TRBV19 and TRBJ2-5, with 9 bases fitting TRBD1. Germline V gene data show CDR1 as LNHDA and CDR2 as SQIVND (reference sequence). The CDR3 length is 16 residues. V shed 4 bases, J shed 4 bases, and the junction held 10 bases outside the gene matches. This CDR3 is CASSKRTGEVVETQYF. In DNA form, the CDR3 reads TGTGCCAGTAGTAAACGGACAGGGGAGGTAGTAGAGACCCAGTACTTC.

This clone was seen a handful of times. The chain combines TRBV5-1 with TRBJ2-3; 8 bases are shared with TRBD1. CDR1 and CDR2 from the germline V gene are SGHRS and YFSETQ. There are 13 residues in the CDR3. With 2 bases clipped from V and 5 bases from J, the junction kept 1 base outside the gene matches. The DNA for the CDR3 is TGCGCCAGCAGCTTACAGGGGGTAGATACGCAGTATTTT. It codes for CASSLQGVDTQYF.

The chain joins TRBV18 to TRBJ1-2, with D unresolved. Between the trimmed V and J ends, which lost 3 bases and 7 bases, there was a span of 21 bases. Germline-derived CDR1 and CDR2 are KGHSH and LQKENI. The CDR3 totals 16 residues. The CDR3 sequence: CASSPFMPNRDAGYTF. The CDR3 coding sequence is TGTGCCAGCTCACCTTTCATGCCGAATCGGGATGCTGGCTACACCTTC.

CDR3 in DNA: TGTGCCAGCAGTGGAGAGGGGGCCCTATTAGAAAAACTGTTTTTT. Its translation: CASSGEGALLEKLFF. The V and J genes are TRBV2 and TRBJ1-4; 7 nucleotides match TRBD1. V lost 4 bases, J lost 8 bases, and 10 bases stayed unmatched. CDR3 length: 15 amino acids. Germline CDR1 is SNHLY and CDR2 is FYNNEI.

The sample holds one count of this clone. The V call is TRBV3-1 (or the pseudogene TRBV3-2), the J call TRBJ1-2; D is perhaps TRBD1 (5 bases). Germline V gene sequence: CDR1 LGHDT, CDR2 YNNKEL (reference sequence). The CDR3 is 14 residues long. Trimming pared 0 bases from V and 8 bases from J, leaving 13 bases between. The CDR3 nucleotides are TGTGCCAGCAGCCAAGACCCCAGGGTACGGGGCTACACCTTC. Amino acid sequence: CASSQDPRVRGYTF.

J is TRBJ2-7 and V is TRBV18, with D perhaps TRBD2 (6 bases). Germline CDR1 KGHSH, CDR2 LQKENI. The CDR3 runs 14 residues. The V end lost 8 bases, the J end lost 4 bases, and 18 bases lay between the germline ends. CDR3 amino acids: CASMDNAGSYEQYF. The CDR3 DNA reads TGTGCCAGCATGGACAACGCCGGGAGTTACGAGCAGTACTTC.

This clone was recorded once. The chain recombines TRBV7-8 with TRBJ1-2; 7 positions match TRBD1. CDR3 length: 15 amino acids. CDR1 and CDR2 (germline): SGHVS, FQNEAQ. V lost 0 bases, J lost 2 bases, and 3 bases stayed unmatched. The CDR3 loop is CASSLAGGQNYGYTF. The CDR3 bases are TGTGCCAGCAGCTTAGCAGGGGGACAGAACTATGGCTACACCTTC.

A single count supports this clone. This CDR3 is CASSQTASGTLRRSEAFF. CDR3 DNA sequence: TGTGCCAGCAGCCAGACGGCTTCCGGGACACTCCGGAGGAGTGAAGCTTTCTTT. V usage is TRBV3-1 (or the pseudogene TRBV3-2) and J usage is TRBJ1-1, with D perhaps matching TRBD1 (6 bases). V lost 3 bases to trimming and J lost 7 bases, with 27 bases between them. In germline, CDR1 is LGHDT, CDR2 YNNKEL (reference sequence). The CDR3 covers 18 residues.

The rearrangement joins TRBV7-2 to TRBJ1-2; the D is unclear. Per germline, CDR1 SGHTA and CDR2 FQGNSA. This CDR3 comprises 15 residues. Between the trimmed V and J ends, which lost 3 bases and 8 bases, there was a span of 19 bases. As DNA, the CDR3 is TGTGCCAGCAGCTTTCGTATGGGCACCCCTGGGGGCTACACCTTC. The encoded protein is CASSFRMGTPGGYTF.

The CDR3 sequence: CASSLGGGTSDSPLHF. CDR3 coding DNA: TGTGCCAGCAGCTTAGGGGGGGGGACGTCGGATTCACCCCTCCACTTT. This chain joins TRBV7-2 and TRBJ1-6, with a possible D match to TRBD1 (5 bases). This CDR3 contains 16 residues. Germline V gene sequence: CDR1 SGHTA, CDR2 FQGNSA. V was cut by 1 base and J by 8 bases, with 15 bases left in between. The full variable domain, rest sourced from reference TRBV7-2 and TRBJ1-6, is GAGVSQSPSNKVTEKGKDVELRCDPISGHTALYWYRQSLGQGLEFLIYFQGNSAPDKSGLPSDRFSAERTGGSVSTLTIQRTQQEDSAVYLCASSLGGGTSDSPLHFGNGTRLTVT.

The chain recombines TRBV2 with TRBJ2-2; 9 bases are a match to TRBD1. J lost 5 bases, V lost 7 bases, and 8 bases had no gene match. This CDR3 contains 15 residues. CDR1 is SNHLY and CDR2 is FYNNEI in the germline V gene. CDR3 in amino acids: CASTLGDRVTGELFF. The CDR3 nucleotides are TGTGCCAGCACTCTGGGGGACAGGGTAACCGGGGAGCTGTTTTTT.

The CDR3 coding sequence is TGTGCCAGCAGTGAAAGCTTTATATATGGCTACACCTTC. Translation gives CASSESFIYGYTF. V and J are TRBV6-1 and TRBJ1-2; D remains unclear. Trimming removed 2 bases at V and 5 bases at J, with 9 bases between. This CDR3 has 13 amino acids. CDR1 is MNHNS, CDR2 SASEGT, per germline.

The chain joins TRBV11-2 to TRBJ1-2; D perhaps matches TRBD1 (6 bases). This CDR3 comprises 15 residues. V was shortened by 0 bases and J by 4 bases, with 12 bases between the two germline ends. CDR1 SGHAT and CDR2 FQNNGV come from the germline V gene. CDR3 DNA: TGTGCCAGCAGCTTAGAAGCACAGGGATTCTATGGCTACACCTTC. It yields the protein CASSLEAQGFYGYTF.

The chain couples TRBV7-3 to TRBJ2-1, with a possible D match to TRBD1 (5 bases). The CDR3 spans 13 residues. The germline gives CDR1 SGHTA, CDR2 FQGTGA. V lost 5 bases to trimming and J lost 8 bases, with 13 bases between them. CDR3: CASSPKGWDEQFF. The CDR3 DNA follows: TGTGCCAGCAGCCCCAAGGGGTGGGATGAGCAGTTCTTC.

The rearrangement joins TRBV4-3 to TRBJ1-2; 8 nucleotides match TRBD1. V shed 0 bases, J shed 4 bases, and the junction held 10 bases outside the gene matches. In germline, CDR1 is LGHNA, CDR2 YSLEER. There are 17 residues in the CDR3. CDR3 coding DNA: TGCGCCAGCAGCCAAGAGTTGCAGGGGGCGCAGGTCTATGGCTACACCTTC. It yields the protein CASSQELQGAQVYGYTF.

The V gene is TRBV5-1, the J gene TRBJ2-1; 11 nucleotides align to TRBD2. V dropped 6 bases and J dropped 3; count of bases not matched to a gene: 5. CDR1 and CDR2 (germline): SGHRS, YFSETQ. The CDR3 is 15 amino acids. In DNA form, the CDR3 reads TGCGCCAGCACCAGGGGACTAGCGGTCTACAATGAGCAGTTCTTC. The encoded protein is CASTRGLAVYNEQFF. Combining the CDR3 with reference TRBV5-1 and TRBJ2-1 gives the whole variable domain KAGVTQTPRYLIKTRGQQVTLSCSPISGHRSVSWYQQTPGQGLQFLFEYFSETQRNKGNFPGRFSGRQFSNSRSEMNVSTLELGDSALYLCASTRGLAVYNEQFFGPGTRLTVL.

The V and J genes are TRBV13 and TRBJ2-1; D perhaps matches TRBD1 (6 bases). V lost 5 bases and J lost 4, with 15 bases in between. Germline CDR1 and CDR2: PRHDT and FYEKMQ (reference sequence). The CDR3 runs to 15 residues. This chain's CDR3 is CASSPNRVTYNEQFF. The CDR3 region has the DNA TGTGCCAGCAGCCCGAACAGGGTTACATACAATGAGCAGTTCTTC.

V usage is TRBV18 and J usage is TRBJ2-7; 9 bases map to TRBD1. The trim removed 4 bases at V and 3 bases at J, leaving 4 bases unmatched. The CDR3 contains 14 residues. CDR1 is KGHSH, CDR2 LQKENI, per germline. CDR3 sequence reads: CASSLSGQGYEQYF. CDR3 bases: TGTGCCAGCTCACTTTCGGGACAGGGCTACGAGCAGTACTTC.